The sequence of this T cell receptor (beta chain) was determined in a study of early T cells in non-severe SARS-CoV-2 infection. About the research overall: Bulk RNA taken from unsorted whole blood was sequenced, leaving chains unpaired.

TCRdb redid the calling of the 5' RACE reads with MiXCR, one entry per CDR3 protein. The sample lists 60,000 or so distinct CDR3 sequences, 8% to 13% occurring once. V gave up 1 base and J gave up 7 bases, with 20 bases separating them. The CDR3 is 17 residues long. Germline V gene data show CDR1 as MGHDK and CDR2 as SYGVNS. This clonotype originated in an adult who was a healthcare worker with PCR-confirmed SARS-CoV-2 infection or an uninfected control (not recorded which). The chain uses TRBV25-1 and TRBJ2-1; D gene unclear. The sample consisted of whole blood. CDR3 nucleotide sequence: TGTGCCAGCAGTGAATCACGCGGCCACACGCTTAAAAATGAGCAGTTCTTC. It encodes CASSESRGHTLKNEQFF.